The 7 T cell receptor beta chains presented below share a single source sample, sequenced in a study of blood T cell repertoires in COVID-19. TCRdb's copy holds only in-frame clones and misses some; the assay was immunoSEQ multiplex PCR. The sample shows about 300,000 clones, around nine tenths of them seen only once. The material sequenced was PBMCs or T cells enriched from blood (not recorded which). The origin of the receptors is a woman under 30 who had recovered from COVID-19.

The chain employs TRBV27 and TRBJ2-1; 9 bases match TRBD2. The CDR3 sequence is 14 residues long. V lost 6 bases, J lost 4 bases, and 4 bases stayed unmatched. The germline gives CDR1 MNHEY, CDR2 SMNVEV (reference sequence). The CDR3 sequence is CASRRLAVYNEQFF. The CDR3 DNA follows: TGTGCCAGCAGAAGACTAGCGGTTTACAATGAGCAGTTCTTC.

The chain uses TRBV2 and TRBJ1-2; no clear D gene. The CDR3 sequence is 13 residues long. Germline CDR1 is SNHLY and CDR2 is FYNNEI. V shed 5 bases and J shed 5 bases, with 12 bases lying between them. CDR3 sequence reads: CASSPNPVYGYTF. CDR3 nucleotide sequence: TGTGCCAGCAGTCCGAACCCGGTATATGGCTACACCTTC. The variable domain in full, completed from reference TRBV2 and TRBJ1-2, reads EPEVTQTPSHQVTQMGQEVILRCVPISNHLYFYWYRQILGQKVEFLVSFYNNEISEKSEIFDDQFSVERPDGSNFTLKIRSTKLEDSAMYFCASSPNPVYGYTFGSGTRLTVV.

The chain couples TRBV6-2 or TRBV6-3 to TRBJ2-1; D call uncertain. This CDR3 comprises 13 residues. V lost 5 bases to trimming and J lost 4 bases, with 9 bases between them. CDR1 MNHEY and CDR2 SVGEGT come from the germline V gene. The CDR3: CASSRKRYNEQFF. For the CDR3, the DNA is TGTGCCAGCAGTCGCAAGAGATACAATGAGCAGTTCTTC.

V gene TRBV7-9 combines with J gene TRBJ2-2; 14 bases are shared with TRBD2. Trimming took 4 bases from V and 5 from J; bases not matched to a gene: 12. From germline, CDR1 is SEHNR and CDR2 FQNEAQ (reference sequence). This CDR3 has 19 amino acids. This CDR3 is CASSSSEGLAGVRTGELFF. CDR3 sequence (DNA): TGTGCCAGCAGCTCTAGCGAGGGACTAGCGGGAGTAAGGACCGGGGAGCTGTTTTTT.

The CDR3 region has the DNA TGTGCCAGCAGCGTAGGGGGCGTATACAATGAGCAGTTCTTC. Amino acid sequence: CASSVGGVYNEQFF. V usage is TRBV9 and J usage is TRBJ2-1; perhaps TRBD1 as D (5 bases). The V and J ends lost 0 bases and 4 bases respectively, with 8 bases between them. CDR3 length equals 14 residues. Germline V gene data show CDR1 as SGDLS and CDR2 as YYNGEE.

The sample holds one count of this clone. V and J are TRBV11-3 and TRBJ2-4; 8 positions match TRBD1. Germline V lookup: CDR1 SGHNT, CDR2 YENEEA. V gave up 1 base and J gave up 3 bases; unmatched junction bases: 5. The CDR3 spans 16 residues. CDR3: CASSLAGQGGKNIQYF. DNA of the CDR3: TGTGCCAGCAGCTTAGCCGGACAGGGAGGCAAAAACATTCAGTACTTC. Filled out from reference TRBV11-3 and TRBJ2-4, the complete variable domain reads EAGVVQSPRYKIIEKKQPVAFWCNPISGHNTLYWYLQNLGQGPELLIRYENEEAVDDSQLPKDRFSAERLKGVDSTLKIQPAELGDSAVYLCASSLAGQGGKNIQYFGAGTRLSVL.

The chain employs TRBV11-1 and TRBJ2-1, with unresolved D. Trimming stripped 5 bases from V and 8 bases from J, with 10 bases between. Looked up from germline, CDR1 is SGHAT and CDR2 is FQDESV (reference sequence). The CDR3 is 12 residues long. For the CDR3, the DNA is TGTGCCAGCAGCCCCGACCGGGATGAGCAGTTCTTC. It codes for CASSPDRDEQFF.